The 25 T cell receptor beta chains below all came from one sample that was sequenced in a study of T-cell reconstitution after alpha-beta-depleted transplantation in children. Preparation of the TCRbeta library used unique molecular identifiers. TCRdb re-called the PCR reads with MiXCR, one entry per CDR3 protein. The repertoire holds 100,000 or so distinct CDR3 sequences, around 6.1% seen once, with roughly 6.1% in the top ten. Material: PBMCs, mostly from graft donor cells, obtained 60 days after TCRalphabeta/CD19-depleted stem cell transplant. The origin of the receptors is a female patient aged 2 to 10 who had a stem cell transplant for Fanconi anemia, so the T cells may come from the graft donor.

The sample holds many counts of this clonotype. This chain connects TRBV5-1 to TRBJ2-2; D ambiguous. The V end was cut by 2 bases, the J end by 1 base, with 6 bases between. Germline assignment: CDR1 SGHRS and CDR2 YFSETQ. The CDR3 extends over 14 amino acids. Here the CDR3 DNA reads TGCGCCAGCAGCTTTTCAGGGAACACCGGGGAGCTGTTTTTT. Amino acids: CASSFSGNTGELFF.

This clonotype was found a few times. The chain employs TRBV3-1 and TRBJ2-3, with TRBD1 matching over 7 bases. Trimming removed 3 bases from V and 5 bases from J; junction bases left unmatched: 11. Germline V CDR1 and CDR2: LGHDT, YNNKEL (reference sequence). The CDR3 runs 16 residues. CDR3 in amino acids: CASSHLAGGREDTQYF. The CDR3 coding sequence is TGTGCCAGCAGCCATTTGGCAGGGGGACGGGAAGATACGCAGTATTTT.

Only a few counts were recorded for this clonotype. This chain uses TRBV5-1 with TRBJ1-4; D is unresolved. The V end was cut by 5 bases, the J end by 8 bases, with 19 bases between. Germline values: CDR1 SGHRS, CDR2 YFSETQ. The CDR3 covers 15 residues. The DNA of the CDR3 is TGCGCCAGCAGGTTCGAACCCGCACTTACAGAAAAACTGTTTTTT. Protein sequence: CASRFEPALTEKLFF.

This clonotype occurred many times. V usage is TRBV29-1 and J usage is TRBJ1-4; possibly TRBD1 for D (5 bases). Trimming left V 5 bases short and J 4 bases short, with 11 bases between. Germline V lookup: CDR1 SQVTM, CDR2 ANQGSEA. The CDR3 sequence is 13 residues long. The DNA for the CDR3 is TGCAGCGTTTCTCGGGGGATTAATGAAAAACTGTTTTTT. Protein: CSVSRGINEKLFF.

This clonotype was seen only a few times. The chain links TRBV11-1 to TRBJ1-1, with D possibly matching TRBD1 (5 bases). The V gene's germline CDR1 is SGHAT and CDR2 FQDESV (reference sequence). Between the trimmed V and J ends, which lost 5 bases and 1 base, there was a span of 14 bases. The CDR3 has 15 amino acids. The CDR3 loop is CASSPGHPGNTEAFF. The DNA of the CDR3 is TGTGCCAGCAGCCCCGGACACCCAGGGAACACTGAAGCTTTCTTT.

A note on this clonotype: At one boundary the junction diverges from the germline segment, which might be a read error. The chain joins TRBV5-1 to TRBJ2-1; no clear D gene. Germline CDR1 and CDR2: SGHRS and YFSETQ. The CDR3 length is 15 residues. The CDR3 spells CASGLDRTLYNERFF. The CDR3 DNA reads TGCGCCAGCGGCCTCGATCGTACGCTCTACAATGAGCGGTTCTTC.

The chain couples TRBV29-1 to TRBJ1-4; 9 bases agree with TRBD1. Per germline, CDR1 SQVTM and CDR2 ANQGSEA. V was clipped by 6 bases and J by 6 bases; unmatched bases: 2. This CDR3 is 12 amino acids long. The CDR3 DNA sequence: TGCAGCGTACAGGGGGCGGATGAAAAACTGTTTTTT. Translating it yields CSVQGADEKLFF.

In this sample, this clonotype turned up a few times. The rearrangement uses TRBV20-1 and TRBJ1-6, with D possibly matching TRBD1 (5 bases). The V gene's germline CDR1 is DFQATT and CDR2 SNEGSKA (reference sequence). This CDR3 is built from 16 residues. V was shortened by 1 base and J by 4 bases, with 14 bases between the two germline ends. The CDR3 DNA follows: TGCAGTGCTAGAGCGGCAGGGTCGGTGTATAATTCACCCCTCCACTTT. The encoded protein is CSARAAGSVYNSPLHF.

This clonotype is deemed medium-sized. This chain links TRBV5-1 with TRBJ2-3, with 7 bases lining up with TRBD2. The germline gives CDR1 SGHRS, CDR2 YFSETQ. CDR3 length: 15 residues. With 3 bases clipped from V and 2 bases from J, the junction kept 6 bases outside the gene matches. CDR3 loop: CASSYPGLPTDTQYF. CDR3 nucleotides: TGCGCCAGCAGCTACCCGGGACTACCCACAGATACGCAGTATTTT.

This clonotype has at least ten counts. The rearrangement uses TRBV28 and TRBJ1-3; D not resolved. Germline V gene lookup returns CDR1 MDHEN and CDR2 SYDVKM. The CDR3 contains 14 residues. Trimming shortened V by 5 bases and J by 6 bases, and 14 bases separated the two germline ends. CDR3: CASSPLMQENTIYF. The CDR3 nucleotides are TGTGCCAGCAGTCCACTGATGCAGGAAAACACCATATATTTT.

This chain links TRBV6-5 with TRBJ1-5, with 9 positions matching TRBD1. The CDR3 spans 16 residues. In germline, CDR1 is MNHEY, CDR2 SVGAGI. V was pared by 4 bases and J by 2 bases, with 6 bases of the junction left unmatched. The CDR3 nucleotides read TGTGCCAGCAGTTCCGCGGACAGGGGCGGCAATCAGCCCCAGCATTTT. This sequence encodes CASSSADRGGNQPQHF.

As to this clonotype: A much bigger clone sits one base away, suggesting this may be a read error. The CDR3 reads CASSPGGEMNEQFF. CDR3 coding DNA: TGTGCCAGCTCACCTGGGGGGGAGATGAATGAGCAGTTCTTC. The chain uses TRBV18 and TRBJ2-1; TRBD2 matches at 7 bases. Trimming removed 3 bases from V and 7 bases from J; junction bases left unmatched: 6. CDR3 length equals 14 residues. In germline, CDR1 is KGHSH, CDR2 LQKENI. The whole variable domain, filled in from reference TRBV18 and TRBJ2-1, reads NAGVMQNPRHLVRRRGQEARLRCSPMKGHSHVYWYRQLPEEGLKFMVYLQKENIIDESGMPKERFSAEFPKEGPSILRIQQVVRGDSAAYFCASSPGGEMNEQFFGPGTRLTVL.

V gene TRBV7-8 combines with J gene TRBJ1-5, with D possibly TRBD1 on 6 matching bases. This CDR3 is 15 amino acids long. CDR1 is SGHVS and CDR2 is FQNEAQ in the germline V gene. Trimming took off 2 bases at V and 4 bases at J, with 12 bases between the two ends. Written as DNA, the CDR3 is TGTGCCAGCAGCTTATCCACAGGGATAAATCAGCCCCAGCATTTT. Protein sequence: CASSLSTGINQPQHF.

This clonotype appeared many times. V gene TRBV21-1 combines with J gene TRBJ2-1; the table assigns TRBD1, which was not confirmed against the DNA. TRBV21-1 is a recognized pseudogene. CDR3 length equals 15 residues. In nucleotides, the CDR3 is TGTGCCAGCAGCCCCCGGGACAGGGGTCACAATGAGCAGTTCTTC. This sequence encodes CASSPRDRGHNEQFF.

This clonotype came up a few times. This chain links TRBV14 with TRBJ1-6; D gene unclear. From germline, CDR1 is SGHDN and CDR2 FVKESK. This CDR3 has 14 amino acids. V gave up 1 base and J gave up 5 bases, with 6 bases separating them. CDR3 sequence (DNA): TGTGCCAGCAGCCAAGTAAGGGATAATTCACCCCTCCACTTT. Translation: CASSQVRDNSPLHF.

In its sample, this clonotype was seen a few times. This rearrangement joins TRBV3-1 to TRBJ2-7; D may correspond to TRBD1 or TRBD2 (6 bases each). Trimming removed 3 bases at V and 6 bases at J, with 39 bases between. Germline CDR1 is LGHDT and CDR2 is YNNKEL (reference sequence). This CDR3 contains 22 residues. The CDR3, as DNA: TGTGCCAGCAGCCACTTTGGGGGGCGTTTAGTTTCTAAGGAGCGATATCTAGGCGAGCAGTACTTC. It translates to CASSHFGGRLVSKERYLGEQYF.

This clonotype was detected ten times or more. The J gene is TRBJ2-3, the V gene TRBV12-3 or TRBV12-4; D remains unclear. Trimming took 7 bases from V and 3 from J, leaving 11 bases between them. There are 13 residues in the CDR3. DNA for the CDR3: TGTGCCAGCACGGAGCTCGGGACAGATACGCAGTATTTT. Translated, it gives CASTELGTDTQYF.

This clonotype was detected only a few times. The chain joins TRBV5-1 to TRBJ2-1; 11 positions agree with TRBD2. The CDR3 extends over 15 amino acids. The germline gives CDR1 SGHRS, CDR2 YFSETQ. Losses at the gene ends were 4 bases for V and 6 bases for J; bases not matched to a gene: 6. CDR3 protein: CASSILAGGINEQFF. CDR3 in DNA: TGCGCCAGCAGCATCCTAGCGGGAGGAATCAATGAGCAGTTCTTC.

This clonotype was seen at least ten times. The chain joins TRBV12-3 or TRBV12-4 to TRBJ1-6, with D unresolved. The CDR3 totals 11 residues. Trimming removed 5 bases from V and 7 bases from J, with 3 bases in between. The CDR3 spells CASSHNSPLHF. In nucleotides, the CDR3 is TGTGCCAGCAGTCACAATTCACCCCTCCACTTT.

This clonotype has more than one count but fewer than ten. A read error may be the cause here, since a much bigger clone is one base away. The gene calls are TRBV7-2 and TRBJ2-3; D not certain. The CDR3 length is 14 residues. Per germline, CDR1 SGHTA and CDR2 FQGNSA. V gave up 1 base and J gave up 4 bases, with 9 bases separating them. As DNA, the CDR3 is TGTGCCAGCAGCTTAGGGGGTTACGCAGATACGCAGTATTTT. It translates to CASSLGGYADTQYF.

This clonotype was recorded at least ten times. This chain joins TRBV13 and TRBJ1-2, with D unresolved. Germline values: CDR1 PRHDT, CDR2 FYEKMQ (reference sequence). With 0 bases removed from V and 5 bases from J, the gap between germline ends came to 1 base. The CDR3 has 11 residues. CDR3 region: CASSLGYGYTF. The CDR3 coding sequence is TGTGCCAGCAGCTTAGGATATGGCTACACCTTC.

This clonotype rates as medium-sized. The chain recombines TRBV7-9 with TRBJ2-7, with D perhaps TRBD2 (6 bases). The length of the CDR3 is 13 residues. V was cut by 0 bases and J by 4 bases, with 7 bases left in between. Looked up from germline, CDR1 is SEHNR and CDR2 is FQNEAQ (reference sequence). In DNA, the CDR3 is TGTGCCAGCAGCTTAGCCGGGGGATACGAGCAGTACTTC. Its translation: CASSLAGGYEQYF.

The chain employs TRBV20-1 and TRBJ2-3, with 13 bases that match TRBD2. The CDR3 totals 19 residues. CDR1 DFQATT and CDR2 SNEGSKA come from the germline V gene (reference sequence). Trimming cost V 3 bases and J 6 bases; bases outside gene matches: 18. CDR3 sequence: CSASIGLAGVESLWDTQYF. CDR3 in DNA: TGCAGTGCTAGTATTGGACTAGCGGGGGTGGAAAGCCTGTGGGATACGCAGTATTTT.

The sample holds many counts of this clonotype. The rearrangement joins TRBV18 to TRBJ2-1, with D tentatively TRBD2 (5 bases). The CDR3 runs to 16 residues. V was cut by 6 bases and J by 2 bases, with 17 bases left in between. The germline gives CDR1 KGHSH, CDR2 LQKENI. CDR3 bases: TGTGCCAGCTCGCCAAACCGGGAACACACCTACAATGAGCAGTTCTTC. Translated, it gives CASSPNREHTYNEQFF. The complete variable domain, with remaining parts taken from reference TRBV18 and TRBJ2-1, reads NAGVMQNPRHLVRRRGQEARLRCSPMKGHSHVYWYRQLPEEGLKFMVYLQKENIIDESGMPKERFSAEFPKEGPSILRIQQVVRGDSAAYFCASSPNREHTYNEQFFGPGTRLTVL.

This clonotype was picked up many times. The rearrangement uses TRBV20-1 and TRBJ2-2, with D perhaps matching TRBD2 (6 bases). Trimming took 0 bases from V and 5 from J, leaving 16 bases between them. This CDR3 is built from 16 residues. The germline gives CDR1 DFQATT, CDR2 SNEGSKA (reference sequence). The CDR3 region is CSAREGLGTPTGELFF. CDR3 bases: TGCAGTGCTAGAGAGGGCTTGGGGACTCCTACCGGGGAGCTGTTTTTT.